A single sample is the source of the 19 T cell receptor beta chains below, sequenced in a study of STAT3 mutations in large granular lymphocyte leukemia. Overall study results and limits: Every T-cell large granular lymphocyte leukemia patient had at least one immunodominant TCR beta clonotype.

Their specific antigens are unknown. This table comes from immunoSEQ multiplex PCR, and its TCRdb copy is limited to in-frame clones, with some not included. This table has 10,000 to 15,000 clones, about 84% appearing once. Sample: peripheral blood mononuclear cells. These receptors were obtained from a man between 60 and 70 years old with T-cell large granular lymphocyte leukemia. Some clones in this sample may be carry-over from other donors' samples.

V is TRBV21-1 and J is TRBJ2-7. TRBV21-1 is deemed a pseudogene. The CDR3 totals 13 residues. In DNA form, the CDR3 reads TGTGCCATCCTGGGACGGCGGGTCCACGAGCAGTACTTC. This translates into CAILGRRVHEQYF.

This rearrangement joins TRBV5-1 to TRBJ2-7, with TRBD2 matching over 14 bases. CDR3 length: 16 amino acids. The V and J ends lost 5 bases and 4 bases, in that order; junction bases with no gene match: 8. CDR1 SGHRS and CDR2 YFSETQ come from the germline V gene. CDR3 in amino acids: CASSQGLAGAGYEQYF. The CDR3 DNA sequence: TGCGCCAGCAGTCAGGGACTAGCGGGAGCAGGATACGAGCAGTACTTC.

The V and J genes are TRBV6-6 and TRBJ2-5; no definite D call. This CDR3 spans 15 amino acids. CDR1 MNHNY and CDR2 SVGAGI come from the germline V gene (reference sequence). Trimming stripped 5 bases from V and 6 bases from J, with 19 bases between. CDR3 DNA: TGTGCCAGCAGTCCCCAGGTGGCTCAACGAAAGACCCAGTACTTC. Translated: CASSPQVAQRKTQYF.

J is TRBJ2-6 and V is TRBV5-4; tentative D call: TRBD1 (7 bases). Trimming pared 4 bases from V and 0 bases from J, leaving 14 bases between. CDR1 is SGHNT, CDR2 YYREEE, per germline (reference sequence). This CDR3 spans 17 amino acids. CDR3 residues: CASSGGQGGSGANVLTF. For the CDR3, the DNA is TGTGCCAGCAGCGGGGGGCAGGGGGGCTCTGGGGCCAACGTCCTGACTTTC. The variable domain in full, completed from reference TRBV5-4 and TRBJ2-6, reads ETGVTQSPTHLIKTRGQQVTLRCSSQSGHNTVSWYQQALGQGPQFIFQYYREEENGRGNFPPRFSGLQFPNYSSELNVNALELDDSALYLCASSGGQGGSGANVLTFGAGSRLTVL.

The V call is TRBV7-3, the J call TRBJ2-7, with TRBD2 matching over 9 bases. The CDR3 is 15 residues long. J gave up 2 bases and V 2 bases, and 4 bases lay outside the gene matches. Germline V lookup: CDR1 SGHTA, CDR2 FQGTGA. CDR3: CASSLSAGGPYEQYF. In DNA form, the CDR3 reads TGTGCCAGCAGCTTATCTGCGGGAGGGCCCTACGAGCAGTACTTC.

In its sample, this clone was seen a few times. The rearrangement uses TRBV2 and TRBJ2-1; D is tentatively TRBD1 or TRBD2 (5 bases each). The germline CDR1 and CDR2 sequences are SNHLY and FYNNEI. Trimming took 7 bases from V and 8 from J, leaving 15 bases between them. The CDR3 covers 13 residues. The CDR3 sequence: CASIGDRVHEQFF. CDR3 coding DNA: TGTGCCAGCATTGGGGACCGGGTCCATGAGCAGTTCTTC.

The J gene is TRBJ2-7, the V gene TRBV6-1; TRBD2 is a possible D gene (5 bases). The CDR3 is made up of 13 amino acids. V gave up 7 bases and J gave up 3 bases, with 13 bases separating them. CDR1 MNHNS and CDR2 SASEGT come from the germline V gene. The CDR3 DNA reads TGTGCCAGCATACGGGGAATGGTCTACGAGCAGTACTTC. It translates to CASIRGMVYEQYF.

The V and J genes are TRBV7-2 and TRBJ2-1; D is uncertain. Germline V gene data show CDR1 as SGHTA and CDR2 as FQGNSA. V was shortened by 3 bases and J by 7 bases, with 16 bases between the two germline ends. This CDR3 is 15 amino acids long. CDR3 DNA sequence: TGTGCCAGCAGCTTTGTAGGGTGGGGTCGGAATGAGCAGTTCTTC. It specifies CASSFVGWGRNEQFF.

The chain recombines TRBV5-5 with TRBJ1-2; no definite D call. V dropped 5 bases and J dropped 8 bases, with 16 bases sitting between them. The germline gives CDR1 SGHKS, CDR2 YYEKEE (reference sequence). CDR3 size: 13 residues. Here the CDR3 DNA reads TGTGCCAGCAGGCTTCCCTTTCAGTACGGCTACACCTTC. Translated, it gives CASRLPFQYGYTF.

J is TRBJ2-5 and V is TRBV18; the D is unclear. Germline CDR1 reads KGHSH; CDR2 reads LQKENI. Trimming pared 1 base from V and 1 base from J, leaving 7 bases between. The CDR3 spans 14 residues. The CDR3 DNA reads TGTGCCAGCTCACCACTTGACATCCAAGAGACCCAGTACTTC. Residues: CASSPLDIQETQYF.

V and J are TRBV5-4 and TRBJ2-1; 14 bases are a match to TRBD2. The CDR3 runs to 16 residues. Germline CDR1 SGHNT, CDR2 YYREEE (reference sequence). The junction had 4 bases not matched to a gene; V was cut back by 0 bases and J by 8 bases. The CDR3 region is CASSLEPGLAGDEQFF. The CDR3, as DNA: TGTGCCAGCAGCTTGGAACCGGGACTAGCGGGAGATGAGCAGTTCTTC.

The V and J genes are TRBV27 and TRBJ2-7; TRBD2 matches 7 bases. Per the germline V gene, CDR1 is MNHEY and CDR2 is SMNVEV (reference sequence). The CDR3 has 16 residues. V was clipped by 5 bases and J by 0 bases; unmatched bases: 10. The CDR3 nucleotides are TGTGCCAGCAGTCCCCCGCGCGGGAGTAGCTCCTACGAGCAGTACTTC. Its protein product is CASSPPRGSSSYEQYF.

CDR3 DNA sequence: TGTGCCAGCAGCTTAGACAGGAACTATGGCTACACCTTC. Encoded protein: CASSLDRNYGYTF. The J gene is TRBJ1-2, the V gene TRBV5-4, with D possibly TRBD1 on 6 matching bases. The CDR3 has 13 amino acids. Germline values: CDR1 SGHNT, CDR2 YYREEE (reference sequence). Trimming pared 2 bases from V and 2 bases from J, leaving 7 bases between.

V gene TRBV18 combines with J gene TRBJ1-2, with TRBD1 matching over 9 bases. Losses at the gene ends were 3 bases for V and 10 bases for J; bases not matched to a gene: 3. The CDR3 is 12 residues long. The germline gives CDR1 KGHSH, CDR2 LQKENI. The chain's CDR3 is CASSPGDRDYTF. Written as DNA, the CDR3 is TGTGCCAGCTCACCGGGGGACAGGGACTACACCTTC.

This chain connects TRBV7-9 to TRBJ2-1, with 11 bases lining up with TRBD1. The CDR3 totals 16 residues. Trimming removed 1 base from V and 8 bases from J; junction bases left unmatched: 7. The germline V gene has CDR1 SEHNR and CDR2 FQNEAQ (reference sequence). Here the CDR3 reads CASSLGGTGGFDEQFF. CDR3 DNA: TGTGCCAGCAGCTTAGGAGGGACAGGGGGATTTGATGAGCAGTTCTTC. The variable domain in full, completed from reference TRBV7-9 and TRBJ2-1, reads DTGVSQNPRHKITKRGQNVTFRCDPISEHNRLYWYRQTLGQGPEFLTYFQNEAQLEKSRLLSDRFSAERPKGSFSTLEIQRTEQGDSAMYLCASSLGGTGGFDEQFFGPGTRLTVL.

The chain has TRBV7-2 and TRBJ1-2, with D tentatively TRBD1 (5 bases). Between the trimmed V and J ends, which lost 3 bases and 5 bases, there was a span of 7 bases. Germline CDR1 SGHTA, CDR2 FQGNSA. CDR3 length equals 12 residues. The chain's CDR3 is CASSFGGYGYTF. CDR3 bases: TGTGCCAGCAGCTTTGGGGGTTATGGCTACACCTTC.

The V and J genes are TRBV27 and TRBJ2-1; 10 nucleotides agree with TRBD2. The CDR3 runs 17 residues. The junction had 7 bases not matched to a gene; V was cut back by 2 bases and J by 3 bases. The germline CDR1 and CDR2 sequences are MNHEY and SMNVEV (reference sequence). This chain's CDR3 is CASSLRSGRVGYNEQFF. Here the CDR3 DNA reads TGTGCCAGCAGTTTACGGAGCGGGAGGGTTGGCTACAATGAGCAGTTCTTC.

The rearrangement joins TRBV6-1 to TRBJ1-1; 7 positions match TRBD1. This CDR3 spans 15 amino acids. The germline gives CDR1 MNHNS, CDR2 SASEGT. Germline trimming cut 3 bases from V and 3 bases from J; bases unmatched to any gene: 7. CDR3 region: CASSDQGGRDTEAFF. The CDR3 DNA sequence: TGTGCCAGCAGTGACCAGGGGGGAAGGGACACTGAAGCTTTCTTT.

The rearrangement uses TRBV5-1 and TRBJ1-3; D possibly corresponds to TRBD1 (5 bases). The CDR3 is 14 residues long. In germline, CDR1 is SGHRS, CDR2 YFSETQ. V was pared by 3 bases and J by 4 bases, with 11 bases between. This CDR3 reads CASSSSGSGNTIYF. CDR3 in DNA: TGCGCCAGCAGCTCATCAGGGTCCGGAAACACCATATATTTT.